These T cell receptor beta chains were read from a single sample in a study of cytomegalovirus exposure and HLA in healthy donors. The table came from immunoSEQ multiplex PCR; TCRdb's copy has only in-frame clones and leaves some out. The data hold hundreds of thousands of clones, with roughly 79% observed a single time. Sample: PBMCs. These TCRs come from a male donor in good health and CMV-seronegative. Each CDR3 is given with its conserved first and last residue. Fields, in order: D gene, J gene, clone size, V gene, CDR3 DNA, CDR3 protein. The D gene is left open where the match is weak. A clone size is listed for some rows: how often the clone was seen (once, few, many), or a class if it is expanded.

-,TRBJ2-2,-,TRBV14,TGTGCCAGCAGCCCCTTCCAGGGCCCTAACACCGGGGAGCTGTTTTTT,CASSPFQGPNTGELFF
-,TRBJ1-2,few,TRBV6-5,TGTGCCAGTACAGGGATTGCTAACTATGGCTACACCTTC,CASTGIANYGYTF
TRBD2,TRBJ2-7,-,TRBV6-1,TGTGCCAGCACCTCGACTAGCGGGTTTTACGAGCAGTACTTC,CASTSTSGFYEQYF
TRBD2,TRBJ2-1,-,TRBV27,TGTGCCAGCAGTTCGGGAGGGAGGAATGAGCAGTTCTTC,CASSSGGRNEQFF
TRBD2,TRBJ2-2,-,TRBV5-1,TGCGCCAGCAGCCCCGGACTAGCGGGAGGTGGGACCGGGGAGCTGTTTTTT,CASSPGLAGGGTGELFF
-,TRBJ2-3,-,TRBV30,TGTGCCTGGAGTGCCCCCAGGGTACAGGGCACAGATACGCAGTATTTT,CAWSAPRVQGTDTQYF
-,TRBJ1-6,-,TRBV9,TGTGCCAGCAGCGTCGAACTTTCGGGGGGATCACCCCTCCACTTT,CASSVELSGGSPLHF
TRBD2,TRBJ2-7,-,TRBV19,TGTGCCAGTAGCCGGACTAGCCGGGAGCAGTACTTC,CASSRTSREQYF
-,TRBJ1-1,few,TRBV28,TGTGCCTCAGGGCCCGGGGGTTTGGGGAGGACTGAAGCTTTCTTT,CASGPGGLGRTEAFF
TRBD2,TRBJ2-7,-,TRBV19,TGTGCCAGTAGTATGAAAGTGGGGACTAGCGGTCACACCTACGAGCAGTACTTC,CASSMKVGTSGHTYEQYF
TRBD1,TRBJ2-7,-,TRBV6-1,TGTGCCAGCAGCAGGGACAGCTACGAGCAGTACTTC,CASSRDSYEQYF
-,TRBJ1-3,-,TRBV9,TGTGCCAGCAGCGTAGAGGGAGGGACCATTGGAAACACCATATATTTT,CASSVEGGTIGNTIYF
TRBD2,TRBJ2-7,-,TRBV4-1,TGCGCCAGCAGCCAACATCTAGCGGGAGGCCGCGAGCAGTACTTC,CASSQHLAGGREQYF
TRBD1,TRBJ2-7,-,TRBV6-5,TGTGCCAGCAAGATCTCTGGGACAGGATTACTCGAGCAGTACTTC,CASKISGTGLLEQYF
-,TRBJ2-7,-,TRBV2,TGTGCCAGCAGTGAGCGGCCGTACGAGCAGTACTTC,CASSERPYEQYF
-,TRBJ1-5,-,TRBV28,TGTGCCAGCAGTTTGGGCAGCAATCAGCCCCAGCATTTT,CASSLGSNQPQHF
TRBD1,TRBJ2-3,-,TRBV7-2,TGTGCCAGCAGCCCACGACAGGGGGGGAGCACAGATACGCAGTATTTT,CASSPRQGGSTDTQYF
TRBD1,TRBJ2-3,-,TRBV7-9,TGTGCCTCCTGGGCGGACAGGGGCACAGATACGCAGTATTTT,CASWADRGTDTQYF
TRBD1,TRBJ2-7,-,TRBV19,TGTGCCAGTAGTATTGACAGGGGGCCTAGCGGGTTATTGATCGAGCAGTACTTC,CASSIDRGPSGLLIEQYF
-,TRBJ2-5,few,TRBV19,TGTGCCAGTAGTACCTTTAAGGGGGAAGAGACCCAGTACTTC,CASSTFKGEETQYF
TRBD1,TRBJ1-4,-,TRBV9,TGTGCCAGCAGCGTAGCGGGGACAGCTAATGAAAAACTGTTTTTT,CASSVAGTANEKLFF
TRBD2,TRBJ2-1,-,TRBV10-2,TGCGCCAGCAGAGCAACTAGCGGGCGGACCTACAATGAGCAGTTCTTC,CASRATSGRTYNEQFF
TRBD1,TRBJ2-1,-,TRBV5-4,TGTGCCAGCAGCTACGGAGGGACAGGCACCTACAATGAGCAGTTCTTC,CASSYGGTGTYNEQFF
-,TRBJ2-3,few,TRBV12-5,TGTGCTAGTGTCCCCCATACAGATACGCAGTATTTT,CASVPHTDTQYF
-,TRBJ1-1,-,TRBV9,TGTGCCAGCAGCGTAGGAGCGCAGAACACTGAAGCTTTCTTT,CASSVGAQNTEAFF
-,TRBJ1-4,few,TRBV4-2,TGTGCCAGCAGCCAAGGGCCGGCGGAATATAATGAAAAACTGTTTTTT,CASSQGPAEYNEKLFF
TRBD1,TRBJ1-1,-,TRBV4-3,TGCGCCAGCAGCCAAGATAGGGGACAGGGTCTGGCTTTCTTT,CASSQDRGQGLAFF
-,TRBJ1-1,-,TRBV9,TGTGCCAGCAGCCCGACACTAGCCACTGAAGCTTTCTTT,CASSPTLATEAFF
TRBD1,TRBJ2-2,-,TRBV6-5,TGTGCCAGCAAAGGGACAGAGGCGAACACCGGGGAGCTGTTTTTT,CASKGTEANTGELFF
TRBD1,TRBJ2-2,few,TRBV7-8,TGTGCCAGCAGCATACGGGACAGATACACCGGGGAGCTGTTTTTT,CASSIRDRYTGELFF
-,TRBJ1-1,-,TRBV30,TGTGCCTGGAGTGTAGTCGAGGGAACTGAAGCTTTCTTT,CAWSVVEGTEAFF
-,TRBJ2-1,few,TRBV28,TGTGCCAGCCGGACAGACAATGAGCAGTTCTTC,CASRTDNEQFF
-,TRBJ2-2,-,TRBV10-1,TGCGCCATAATGAGTAGGGAGCTGTTTTTT,CAIMSRELFF
-,TRBJ2-7,-,TRBV5-4,TGTGCCAGCAGCTTGGCCCCACAGGGCAGGTACGAGCAGTACTTC,CASSLAPQGRYEQYF
TRBD1,TRBJ1-2,-,TRBV28,TGTGCCAGCAGTACCCCTCGACAGGGTGAGCGCTACACCTTC,CASSTPRQGERYTF
-,TRBJ2-5,-,TRBV29-1,TGCAGCGTTGACCCAGGGAGGGAGACCCAGTACTTC,CSVDPGRETQYF
TRBD2,TRBJ2-1,-,TRBV28,TGTGCCAGCTCCTCTGGGGAGGGGTACAATGAGCAGTTCTTC,CASSSGEGYNEQFF
-,TRBJ1-1,once,TRBV5-1,TGCGCCAGCAGCTTGCCGGGGGATCGCGGCACTGAAGCTTTCTTT,CASSLPGDRGTEAFF
TRBD2,TRBJ2-3,-,TRBV19,TGTGCCAGTAGCGGAGCGGGGGGGGGCACAGATACGCAGTATTTT,CASSGAGGGTDTQYF
-,TRBJ2-7,-,TRBV27,TGTGCCAGCAGTCTCCAGGGGGGTCCTTACGAGCAGTACTTC,CASSLQGGPYEQYF
TRBD1,TRBJ1-1,once,TRBV6-4,TGTGCCAGCAGTCCAGACAGGGGAGGGGGCACTGAAGCTTTCTTT,CASSPDRGGGTEAFF
-,TRBJ1-1,-,TRBV27,TGTGCCAGCAGCTGGGCCACGAGCACTGAAGCTTTCTTT,CASSWATSTEAFF
-,TRBJ1-4,few,TRBV19,TGTGCCAGCTCGAGGGATGGGTTGTGGGAAAAACTGTTTTTT,CASSRDGLWEKLFF
-,TRBJ2-3,-,TRBV27,TGTGCCAGCAGGGACTTCACAGATACGCAGTATTTT,CASRDFTDTQYF
-,TRBJ1-2,-,TRBV18,TGTGCCAGCTCACCGGAGGTTTTCGGAGCTTATGGCTACACCTTC,CASSPEVFGAYGYTF
TRBD2,TRBJ2-2,-,TRBV5-1,TGCGCCAGCAGCTTGAGGGGACTAGCGGGGAACACCGGGGAGCTGTTTTTT,CASSLRGLAGNTGELFF
TRBD2,TRBJ2-7,-,TRBV7-8,TGTGCCAGCAGCTTGGGACTAGCGGACTCCTACGAGCAGTACTTC,CASSLGLADSYEQYF
TRBD1,TRBJ1-1,-,TRBV9,TGTGCCAGCAGCGAGAGGACAGGCGCGAACACTGAAGCTTTCTTT,CASSERTGANTEAFF
-,TRBJ2-3,-,TRBV27,TGTGCCAGCAGCCCTCTTTACTCAGATACGCAGTATTTT,CASSPLYSDTQYF
-,TRBJ2-7,-,TRBV28,TGTGCCAGCAGTTTGTGGAGGCGGGACGGAGCATTGGACTTC,CASSLWRRDGALDF
-,TRBJ1-3,-,TRBV5-1,TGCGCCAGCAGCTTGGTAGACAGTTCCTCTGGAAACACCATATATTTT,CASSLVDSSSGNTIYF
TRBD1,TRBJ1-2,-,TRBV7-9,TGTGCCAGCAGCTTAGATGCGACAGGGCGTGGTGGCTACACCTTC,CASSLDATGRGGYTF
TRBD2,TRBJ2-3,-,TRBV12-5,TGTGCTAGTGGTTTGGGACTAGCGGGAGCCAGCACAGATACGCAGTATTTT,CASGLGLAGASTDTQYF
-,TRBJ2-2,few,TRBV7-3,TGTGCCAGCAGCGTACTCAAAGGGGCCGGGGAGCTGTTTTTT,CASSVLKGAGELFF
-,TRBJ1-3,-,TRBV14,TGTGCCAGCAGCCTCGTCGGGTCCTACTCTGGAAACACCATATATTTT,CASSLVGSYSGNTIYF
-,TRBJ2-5,-,TRBV5-1,TGCGCCAGCAGCCCCGGACTCCTTCAAGAGACCCAGTACTTC,CASSPGLLQETQYF